This entry features one T cell receptor beta chain sequence. This receptor's antigen is unknown. Base-call qualities are not available, and no considerably larger clone is one nucleotide away. Distinct nucleotide sequences in the sample also encode this CDR3. Via the germline V gene, CDR1 is SNHLY and CDR2 FYNNEI. The CDR3 goes from the cysteine to the phenylalanine over 13 residues. Here the CDR3 DNA is all that survives: 39 bases in frame from base 1. Here V drops 4 bases and J drops 3 bases, and the junction holds 2 bases not matched to any gene. Taken with the paper, the label for time point translates to: baseline before oral tofacitinib. From alopecia areata patients, peripheral blood was collected along with lesional scalp punch biopsies. PBMCs were separated by density centrifugation and stained for CD3, CD4 and CD8, after which CD4+ and CD8+ T cells were sorted on a FACSAria. These data are taken from a study of CD8+ T cells in alopecia areata (dated by TCRdb to between 2018 and 2020). In the study overall: Treated patients were enrolled in an open-label pilot trial of oral tofacitinib at 5 to 10 mg twice daily for moderate-to-severe alopecia areata. Patients received tofacitinib for 6 to 18 months and were then followed off drug for 6 months to check for delayed response and recurrence. The study used high-throughput TCRbeta sequencing to examine T cell clonal expansion in alopecia areata, in both the C3H/HeJ mouse model and human patients. On the human side, TCRbeta sequencing was run on scalp tissue and on sorted CD4+ and CD8+ peripheral blood T cells from healthy controls and from alopecia areata patients with either patchy or totalis/universalis disease. Tofacitinib-treated patients had biopsies at baseline and at 4 and 24 weeks of treatment, with a later scalp biopsy in several patients. Scalp clonality was compared across normal scalp (n=4), patchy alopecia areata scalp (n=8), and alopecia totalis/universalis scalp (n=8). RNA was obtained with the PAXgene miRNA kit for fixed scalp, the miRNeasy kit for PBMCs, and the RNeasy kit for mouse skin. TCRbeta CDR3 regions were amplified by immunoSEQ multiplex PCR using 35 Vbeta forward and 13 Jbeta reverse primers.

The full study reports these points: Shared TCR sequences between patients were less evident than in mice, which may be partly attributable to HLA diversity in the patient population. Unlike mouse skin, where gammadelta T cells dominate, normal human skin contains resident alphabeta T cells that get sequenced too, which complicates analysis of the scalp TCR repertoire. Compared with normal scalp, lesional scalp, particularly in alopecia totalis/universalis, had higher clonality and more expanded CD8+ clones, which suggests antigenic drive.

Libraries were prepared through the immunoSEQ multiplex PCR assay. To provide template for TCR sequencing, every sample had RNA extracted and reverse transcribed into cDNA. SuperScript III was used to make first-strand cDNA, primed with a 2:1 mix of oligo-dT and random hexamers. A synthetic immune receptor repertoire was used to measure amplification bias, and any remaining bias was corrected computationally. The paper's processing steps were these. Raw reads were preprocessed to remove errors, and CDR3 was defined by IMGT conventions from the conserved cysteine to phenylalanine. To get clonality, Shannon entropy was normalized by log2 of the number of productive unique TCRs and the result was subtracted from 1. Whether each scalp clone was CD4 or CD8 was inferred by checking scalp TCRbeta sequences against the CD4 and CD8 repertoires from sorted blood. This is the immuneACCESS table as TCRdb keeps it, with only in-frame sequences that have V and J called. A part of the clones is gone; compared with another copy, unresolved V genes explain less than half, and the rest is unexplained. The D gene and trimming were derived from the DNA, and the V and J assignments and clone size from that table. Within this sample are about 140,000 clones, with roughly 61% of them counted one time only. The top ten constitute about 6% of the sample.

The V gene is TRBV2 and the J gene is TRBJ1-2, with 7 junctional bases fitting TRBD1. The TCR comes from a human donor with alopecia areata. The source material was CD4+ T cells sorted from blood, sampled at week 0. The CDR3 reads CASSAGTDYGYTF. The nucleotides read TGTGCCAGCAGTGCAGGGACAGACTATGGCTACACCTTC.